The 2 T cell receptor beta chains given below trace back to one sample, sequenced in a study of T-cell reconstitution after alpha-beta-depleted transplantation in children. Preparing the TCRbeta library involved the use of unique molecular identifiers. TCRdb redid the calling of the PCR reads with MiXCR, one entry per CDR3 protein. This table holds 130,000 or so distinct CDR3 sequences, roughly 10% found once. The specimen was PBMCs, mostly from graft donor cells, collected 180 days after TCRalphabeta/CD19-depleted stem cell transplant. Receptor source: a girl in the first two years of life who had a stem cell transplant for combined immunodeficiency, so the T cells may come from the graft donor.

The chain joins TRBV6-5 to TRBJ1-2; D ambiguous. Germline V gene sequence: CDR1 MNHEY, CDR2 SVGAGI. Trimming shortened V by 2 bases and J by 1 base, and 11 bases separated the two germline ends. The CDR3 has 15 residues. CDR3 protein: CASSYGVPDNYGYTF. The DNA for the CDR3 is TGTGCCAGCAGTTACGGGGTCCCGGATAACTATGGCTACACCTTC.

In its sample, this clonotype was seen a few times. This sequence joins TRBV10-3 and TRBJ2-3, with 7 bases that match TRBD2. The CDR3 spans 15 residues. Germline CDR1 ENHRY, CDR2 SYGVKD. V lost 1 base, J lost 4 bases, and 5 bases stayed unmatched. The CDR3 DNA reads TGTGCCATCAGTGAGTTTGCGGGAGATGCAGATACGCAGTATTTT. It specifies CAISEFAGDADTQYF.